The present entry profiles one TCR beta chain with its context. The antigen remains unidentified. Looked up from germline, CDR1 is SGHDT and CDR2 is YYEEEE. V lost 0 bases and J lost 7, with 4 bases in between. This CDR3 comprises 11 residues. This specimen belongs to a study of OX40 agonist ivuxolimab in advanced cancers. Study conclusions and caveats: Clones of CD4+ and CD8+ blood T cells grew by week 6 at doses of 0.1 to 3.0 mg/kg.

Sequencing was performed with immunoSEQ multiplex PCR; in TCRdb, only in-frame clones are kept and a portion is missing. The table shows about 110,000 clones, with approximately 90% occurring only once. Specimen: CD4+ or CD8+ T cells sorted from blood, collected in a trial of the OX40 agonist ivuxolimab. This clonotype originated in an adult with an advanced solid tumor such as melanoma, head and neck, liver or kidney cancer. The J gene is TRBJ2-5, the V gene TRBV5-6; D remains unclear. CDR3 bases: TGTGCCAGCAGCTTGGGTTGGACCCAGTACTTC. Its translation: CASSLGWTQYF. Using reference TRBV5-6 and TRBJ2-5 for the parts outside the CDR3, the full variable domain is DAGVTQSPTHLIKTRGQQVTLRCSPKSGHDTVSWYQQALGQGPQFIFQYYEEEERQRGNFPDRFSGHQFPNYSSELNVNALLLGDSALYLCASSLGWTQYFGPGTRLLVL.